This T cell receptor (beta chain) was obtained from a study of blood T cells in healthy people across ages. About the research overall: About one barcoded beta molecule per two T cells came from capture by template switching.

The length of the CDR3 is 14 residues. Trimming removed 0 bases from V and 4 bases from J, with 10 bases in between. Germline-derived CDR1 and CDR2 are SGHDT and YYEEEE. This clonotype came up many times. Its matching antigen is unknown. A J-beta primer mix and a sample-barcoded 5' primer were used in a second PCR of roughly 6 to 12 cycles. MiXCR, applied by TCRdb to the 5' RACE reads, yields one record per CDR3 protein. The sample includes a few hundred thousand distinct CDR3 sequences, 25% to 30% of them seen just once. Findings of the study overall: No conclusive comparison of naive versus antigen-experienced cells was possible with unsorted PBMCs. Estimated diversity across one million T cells was deemed an underestimate.

No fewer than 6 million PBMCs went into each sample. The source of this sequence is a woman aged 70-85 years in good health. This chain connects TRBV5-6 to TRBJ1-1, with TRBD1 as a possible D gene (6 bases). The sequenced material came from blood. Here the CDR3 reads CASSLGGARTEAFF. In DNA, the CDR3 is TGTGCCAGCAGCTTGGGGGGGGCGCGCACTGAAGCTTTCTTT.